One sample yielded the 27 T cell receptor beta chains listed below, sequenced in a study of T-cell memory formation after mild COVID-19. Via MiXCR, TCRdb re-called the 5' RACE reads, giving one row per CDR3 protein. The top ten clones hold around a fifth of a sample with about 350,000 distinct CDR3 sequences, roughly 14% of them seen once. Material for sequencing was PBMCs or a T cell subset sorted from them (not recorded which). Receptors originate from a young man who had mild COVID-19 (a few samples of this study predate the infection). Cell type and time point are not known.

This chain connects TRBV7-3 to TRBJ2-7, with TRBD2 matching 8 bases. The V gene end was trimmed by 3 bases and the J gene end by 6 bases; junction bases not matched to a gene: 13. The CDR3 covers 16 residues. Per the germline V gene, CDR1 is SGHTA and CDR2 is FQGTGA. The CDR3: CASSLAGGAGLSEQYF. In DNA form, the CDR3 reads TGTGCCAGCAGCTTGGCCGGGGGGGCAGGACTAAGCGAGCAGTACTTC.

The chain links TRBV15 to TRBJ1-1, with a tentative D call TRBD1 (6 bases). Germline V gene data show CDR1 as LNHNV and CDR2 as YYDKDF (reference sequence). V shed 8 bases and J shed 1 base, with 14 bases lying between them. This CDR3 comprises 14 residues. In DNA, the CDR3 is TGTGCCACCGAAGAGGACAGAGGGAACACTGAAGCTTTCTTT. It specifies CATEEDRGNTEAFF.

This clonotype was counted only a few times. The DNA for the CDR3 is TGCAGTGCCTCTGGGCCAGGGAACTATGGCTACACCTTC. The encoded protein is CSASGPGNYGYTF. This rearrangement joins TRBV20-1 to TRBJ1-2, with D possibly being TRBD1 (5 bases). This CDR3 has 13 amino acids. CDR1 and CDR2 (germline): DFQATT, SNEGSKA (reference sequence). V was pared by 6 bases and J by 2 bases, with 13 bases between.

This clonotype was seen more than once but under ten times. The chain has TRBV7-2 and TRBJ1-2, with no clear D. The ends were cut back, 1 base at V and 6 bases at J, with 15 bases in the middle. Per germline, CDR1 SGHTA and CDR2 FQGNSA. The CDR3 has 15 residues. The CDR3, as DNA: TGTGCCAGCAGCTTAGTCGGGTGGCTCTCGAATGGCTACACCTTC. It is translated as CASSLVGWLSNGYTF.

In this sample, this clonotype turned up a few times. This chain connects TRBV6-2 or TRBV6-3 to TRBJ2-6, with TRBD2 matching over 9 bases. V shed 2 bases, J shed 0 bases, and the junction held 8 bases outside the gene matches. The CDR3 covers 19 residues. Germline assignment: CDR1 MNHEY and CDR2 SVGEGT. This chain's CDR3 is CASSYKSGGPDSGANVLTF. The CDR3 DNA reads as TGTGCCAGCAGTTACAAAAGCGGGGGGCCGGACTCTGGGGCCAACGTCCTGACTTTC.

The sample holds a few counts of this clonotype. This chain uses TRBV19 with TRBJ1-1; TRBD1 aligns across 8 bases. The V gene's germline CDR1 is LNHDA and CDR2 SQIVND (reference sequence). CDR3 length: 14 residues. V gave up 10 bases and J gave up 4 bases; unmatched junction bases: 11. The CDR3 DNA is TGTGCCACAATATGGACAGGGAGATTCACTGAAGCTTTCTTT. Translation gives CATIWTGRFTEAFF. The whole variable domain, remainder taken from reference TRBV19 and TRBJ1-1, is DGGITQSPKYLFRKEGQNVTLSCEQNLNHDAMYWYRQDPGQGLRLIYYSQIVNDFQKGDIAEGYSVSREKKESFPLTVTSAQKNPTAFYLCATIWTGRFTEAFFGQGTRLTVV.

This clonotype appeared a few times. J is TRBJ2-7 and V is TRBV6-2 or TRBV6-3; 7 bases match TRBD1. The CDR3 is 13 amino acids. Germline V CDR1 and CDR2: MNHEY, SVGEGT. V lost 6 bases, J lost 3 bases, and 5 bases stayed unmatched. This CDR3 reads CASRQTGSYEQYV. The CDR3 DNA is TGTGCCAGCAGGCAGACAGGGAGCTACGAGCAGTACGTC.

The table lists this clonotype with a few counts. V and J are TRBV7-6 and TRBJ2-5; D unresolved. The CDR3 is made up of 14 amino acids. The germline V gene has CDR1 SGHVS and CDR2 FNYEAQ. V gave up 2 bases and J gave up 1 base, with 8 bases separating them. Written as DNA, the CDR3 is TGTGCCAGCAGCTTAAGAATATTCCAAGAGACCCAGTACTTC. This translates into CASSLRIFQETQYF.

V is TRBV7-9 and J is TRBJ2-6; no definite D call. The CDR3 runs 12 residues. Trimming pared 5 bases from V and 5 bases from J, leaving 4 bases between. CDR1 is SEHNR, CDR2 FQNEAQ, per germline (reference sequence). The CDR3 DNA reads TGTGCCAGCAGCGACCGGGCCAACGTCCTGACTTTC. This translates into CASSDRANVLTF.

This clonotype has just one count. The CDR3 DNA is TGTGCCATCAGCCCGACAGGGGGCTTAATTAACGAGCAGTACTTC. It yields the protein CAISPTGGLINEQYF. V gene TRBV10-3 combines with J gene TRBJ2-7; TRBD1 matches at 10 bases. The V gene end was trimmed by 6 bases and the J gene end by 5 bases; junction bases not matched to a gene: 10. CDR1 is ENHRY, CDR2 SYGVKD, per germline. The CDR3 is 15 amino acids.

In this sample, this clonotype turned up a few times. V and J are TRBV7-2 and TRBJ2-3; TRBD2 matches 9 bases. The length of the CDR3 is 15 residues. V was pared by 1 base and J by 6 bases, with 5 bases of the junction left unmatched. Germline-derived CDR1 and CDR2 are SGHTA and FQGNSA. In DNA form, the CDR3 reads TGTGCCAGCAGCTTAGGGCGGGGGGGCCTCGATACGCAGTATTTT. Protein sequence: CASSLGRGGLDTQYF.

The chain combines TRBV3-1 with TRBJ1-1, with no clear D. The CDR3 contains 12 residues. Per germline, CDR1 LGHDT and CDR2 YNNKEL (reference sequence). V lost 4 bases and J lost 5, with 8 bases in between. In DNA, the CDR3 is TGTGCCAGCAGCCTGGGATGGACTGAAGCTTTCTTT. Protein: CASSLGWTEAFF.

This clonotype was recorded a few times. The gene calls are TRBV7-2 and TRBJ1-2; D call uncertain. The CDR3 is 12 amino acids. V dropped 2 bases and J dropped 4 bases, with 5 bases sitting between them. The germline CDR1 and CDR2 sequences are SGHTA and FQGNSA. CDR3 in amino acids: CASSLWAYGYTF. In DNA, the CDR3 is TGTGCCAGCAGCTTATGGGCCTATGGCTACACCTTC.

The rearrangement links TRBV6-5 to TRBJ2-7, with D perhaps TRBD1 (6 bases). Trimming removed 6 bases at V and 0 bases at J, with 12 bases between. Germline CDR1 is MNHEY and CDR2 is SVGAGI. The CDR3 spans 14 residues. CDR3: CASRLRTVSYEQYF. In nucleotides, the CDR3 is TGTGCCAGCAGACTACGGACAGTCTCCTACGAGCAGTACTTC.

The chain links TRBV27 to TRBJ1-4; D may be TRBD1 (5 bases). The V gene lost 10 bases and the J gene lost 8 bases, with 14 bases spanning the gap. In germline, CDR1 is MNHEY, CDR2 SMNVEV (reference sequence). The CDR3 sequence is 12 residues long. The CDR3 nucleotides are TGTGCCATCAGGCGTTGGGGGGAAAAACTGTTTTTT. It codes for CAIRRWGEKLFF.

This clonotype was counted between two and nine times. The V gene is TRBV3-1, the J gene TRBJ1-6; no clear D gene. Germline V gene lookup returns CDR1 LGHDT and CDR2 YNNKEL (reference sequence). The CDR3 has 15 residues. V lost 0 bases and J 9 bases, leaving 12 bases between the germline ends. The chain's CDR3 is CASSQESPGTSPLHF. DNA for the CDR3: TGTGCCAGCAGCCAAGAGTCGCCTGGCACTTCACCCCTCCACTTT.

The chain couples TRBV3-1 to TRBJ2-1; the match to TRBD2 covers 11 bases. Germline-derived CDR1 and CDR2 are LGHDT and YNNKEL (reference sequence). The CDR3 has 15 amino acids. Trimming took 3 bases from V and 3 from J; bases not matched to a gene: 1. This CDR3 reads CASSQTSGVYNEQFF. The CDR3 region has the DNA TGTGCCAGCAGCCAGACTAGCGGGGTCTACAATGAGCAGTTCTTC.

The chain is built from TRBV9 and TRBJ1-4; weak D call: TRBD1 (5 bases). CDR1 SGDLS and CDR2 YYNGEE come from the germline V gene. CDR3 length: 14 amino acids. The ends were cut back, 0 bases at V and 7 bases at J, with 10 bases in the middle. As DNA, the CDR3 is TGTGCCAGCAGCGTAGGGGGCTTGGGTGAAAAACTGTTTTTT. Residues: CASSVGGLGEKLFF. Based on the CDR3 plus reference TRBV9 and TRBJ1-4, the full variable domain is DSGVTQTPKHLITATGQRVTLRCSPRSGDLSVYWYQQSLDQGLQFLIQYYNGEERAKGNILERFSAQQFPDLHSELNLSSLELGDSALYFCASSVGGLGEKLFFGSGTQLSVL.

V is TRBV9 and J is TRBJ2-3, with D uncertain. The V gene's germline CDR1 is SGDLS and CDR2 YYNGEE. With 0 bases removed from V and 2 bases from J, the gap between germline ends came to 4 bases. This CDR3 has 13 residues. The CDR3 region is CASSVGVTDTQYF. CDR3 DNA sequence: TGTGCCAGCAGCGTAGGCGTCACAGATACGCAGTATTTT.

The chain links TRBV11-1 to TRBJ2-1; tentatively, D is TRBD1 (5 bases). There are 12 residues in the CDR3. Trimming took off 5 bases at V and 5 bases at J, with 7 bases between the two ends. The germline V gene has CDR1 SGHAT and CDR2 FQDESV (reference sequence). For the CDR3, the DNA is TGTGCCAGCAGCCAGGGTGACAATGAGCAGTTCTTC. Its translation: CASSQGDNEQFF.

V gene TRBV5-1 combines with J gene TRBJ2-5; TRBD2 matches 15 bases. CDR3 size: 16 residues. The trim removed 4 bases at V and 5 bases at J, leaving 6 bases unmatched. Germline-derived CDR1 and CDR2 are SGHRS and YFSETQ. The CDR3 bases are TGCGCCAGCAGCCGGGATGGACTAGCGGGGGGGGAGACCCAGTACTTC. It yields the protein CASSRDGLAGGETQYF.

V is TRBV6-5 and J is TRBJ1-1, with 10 bases lining up with TRBD1. V lost 8 bases, J lost 10 bases, and 7 bases stayed unmatched. This CDR3 has 12 residues. Germline loops: CDR1 MNHEY, CDR2 SVGAGI. The CDR3 bases are TGTGCCAGCTCCCTGACAGGGGGCGTAGCTTTCTTT. It codes for CASSLTGGVAFF.

This clonotype was seen more than once but under ten times. The genes are TRBV20-1 and TRBJ2-5; maybe TRBD1 (6 bases). V was shortened by 6 bases and J by 5 bases, with 16 bases between the two germline ends. Germline values: CDR1 DFQATT, CDR2 SNEGSKA (reference sequence). This CDR3 region has 13 residues. CDR3 DNA sequence: TGCAGTGCAGTGCCAGGGGCCCCTGAGACCCAGTACTTC. Encoded protein: CSAVPGAPETQYF.

V usage is TRBV28 and J usage is TRBJ2-1; TRBD1 agrees at 8 bases. CDR3 size: 13 residues. Germline V gives CDR1 MDHEN, CDR2 SYDVKM. V trimming: 5 bases; J trimming: 10 bases; junction bases outside the gene matches: 7. In DNA, the CDR3 is TGTGCCAGCAGTGGACAGGGCCTTAGGGAGCAGTTCTTC. It is translated as CASSGQGLREQFF.

This clonotype turned up a few times. The rearrangement joins TRBV7-2 to TRBJ1-1; maybe TRBD1 (5 bases). This CDR3 is 13 amino acids long. Germline V gene sequence: CDR1 SGHTA, CDR2 FQGNSA. The V end was cut by 5 bases, the J end by 14 bases, with 21 bases between. CDR3 amino acids: CASSPQRSQGGFF. CDR3 in DNA: TGTGCCAGCAGCCCGCAGCGATCCCAGGGCGGATTCTTT.

The chain joins TRBV6-2 or TRBV6-3 to TRBJ1-4; 10 bases are a match to TRBD1. Germline CDR1 and CDR2: MNHEY and SVGEGT. The CDR3 contains 18 residues. V lost 6 bases and J lost 7; bases outside the gene matches: 17. CDR3 residues: CASSWDRGKFIEGEKLFF. The CDR3 DNA follows: TGTGCCAGCAGCTGGGACAGGGGAAAGTTTATCGAAGGTGAAAAACTGTTTTTT.

With respect to this clonotype: Mismatch with germline at one junction end may stem from a read error. The chain couples TRBV4-1 to TRBJ2-1; D is unresolved. The CDR3 length is 13 residues. The germline V gene has CDR1 MGHRA and CDR2 YSYEKL. DNA of the CDR3: TGCGCCAGCACCCAACGGGTTGGGAATGAGCAGTTCTTC. Translating gives CASTQRVGNEQFF.